This T cell receptor (beta chain) was recovered during a study of cytomegalovirus exposure and HLA in healthy donors. The study's findings and limits: CMV serostatus was the sole immune exposure data available. Common viral pathogens seemed to be connected with several of the most significant clusters, according to a later analysis.

A remark on this clone: Antigen unknown.

Primers: 60 Vbeta forward and 13 Jbeta reverse. The method was immunoSEQ multiplex PCR; TCRdb's version includes in-frame clones alone and lacks a portion of them. The data contain under 150,000 clones, 79% of them singletons. Germline-derived CDR1 and CDR2 are SNHLY and FYNNEI. The CDR3 contains 15 residues. Trimming cost V 7 bases and J 0 bases, with 13 bases left between them. The rearrangement links TRBV2 to TRBJ2-1, with D possibly TRBD2 on 5 matching bases. The sequence came from a male donor in good health and CMV-seronegative. Sequenced input: PBMCs. CDR3 protein: CASTVREPSYNEQFF. CDR3 DNA sequence: TGTGCCAGCACAGTACGGGAACCCTCCTACAATGAGCAGTTCTTC.